This T cell receptor (beta chain) was captured by sequencing in a study of T cell changes during pregnancy in multiple sclerosis. Germline values: CDR1 GTSNPN, CDR2 SVGIG (reference sequence). The CDR3 is made up of 17 amino acids. J gave up 0 bases and V 3 bases, and 8 bases lay outside the gene matches. Sequenced by immunoSEQ multiplex PCR; TCRdb stores in-frame clones only, minus some. The table includes tens of thousands of clones, about 92% detected once. The sample here was peripheral blood, taken in the third trimester of pregnancy. The V and J genes are TRBV30 and TRBJ2-1, with 10 bases identical to TRBD2. The clonotype originates from a female donor in good health, enrolled as a control in a pregnancy study. CDR3 sequence (DNA): TGTGCCTGGAGAAGGAGGTTAGCGGGGGGCTCCTACAATGAGCAGTTCTTC. Protein product: CAWRRRLAGGSYNEQFF.